The next 25 T cell receptor beta chains were all read from a single sample in a study of cytomegalovirus exposure and HLA in healthy donors. The PCR made use of 60 Vbeta and 13 Jbeta primers. Sequencing used immunoSEQ multiplex PCR; TCRdb keeps in-frame clones, though not all of them. Altogether 190,000 or so clones are present, 80% being singletons, with the ten largest covering 0.65%. The sequenced material came from PBMCs. The receptor source for this set is a boy younger than 18 in good health and CMV-seronegative.

Notes on this clone: At one boundary the junction diverges from the germline segment, which might be a read error. This chain joins TRBV7-7 and TRBJ2-5, with TRBD1 identical over 9 bases. Per the germline V gene, CDR1 is SSHAT and CDR2 is FNYEAQ (reference sequence). This CDR3 has 15 residues. CDR3 nucleotide sequence: TGTGCTAGCAGCTTAGGAGGGACAGGGAGAGAGACCCAGTACTTC. Translating it yields CASSLGGTGRETQYF.

The rearrangement joins TRBV29-1 to TRBJ2-3, with D maybe TRBD1 (6 bases). This CDR3 contains 13 residues. The V end was cut by 5 bases, the J end by 0 bases, with 9 bases between. Germline CDR1 reads SQVTM; CDR2 reads ANQGSEA. The CDR3 here is CSVNRESTDTQYF. CDR3 sequence (DNA): TGCAGCGTTAACAGGGAGAGCACAGATACGCAGTATTTT.

This sequence joins TRBV7-2 and TRBJ2-7; 8 bases are a match to TRBD1. This CDR3 spans 14 amino acids. Trimming removed 5 bases from V and 3 bases from J; junction bases left unmatched: 6. Germline V lookup: CDR1 SGHTA, CDR2 FQGNSA. CDR3 nucleotide sequence: TGTGCCAGCAGCCAGACAGGGGCTCACTACGAGCAGTACTTC. Amino acids: CASSQTGAHYEQYF.

The chain carries TRBV5-1 and TRBJ1-2; D may be TRBD1 (5 bases). There are 15 residues in the CDR3. V lost 0 bases to trimming and J lost 4 bases, with 13 bases between them. In germline, CDR1 is SGHRS, CDR2 YFSETQ. In nucleotides, the CDR3 is TGCGCCAGCAGCTTGGCGTGGCAGGGAGGCTATGGCTACACCTTC. It is translated as CASSLAWQGGYGYTF.

The chain has TRBV7-9 and TRBJ1-4; no definite D call. The CDR3 covers 15 residues. CDR1 and CDR2 (germline): SEHNR, FQNEAQ (reference sequence). Trimming pared 5 bases from V and 2 bases from J, leaving 12 bases between. The CDR3 nucleotides read TGTGCCAGCAGCGGAAGGACTGAGACTAATGAAAAACTGTTTTTT. Amino acids: CASSGRTETNEKLFF. The whole variable domain, filled in from reference TRBV7-9 and TRBJ1-4, reads DTGVSQNPRHKITKRGQNVTFRCDPISEHNRLYWYRQTLGQGPEFLTYFQNEAQLEKSRLLSDRFSAERPKGSFSTLEIQRTEQGDSAMYLCASSGRTETNEKLFFGSGTQLSVL.

This clone was detected once. The CDR3 bases are TGTGCCTGGAGTACCCCGGGACTTTTTCTTCAGGGAGCTTTCTTT. Protein product: CAWSTPGLFLQGAFF. The V and J genes are TRBV30 and TRBJ1-1, with a possible D match to TRBD1 (5 bases). The CDR3 has 15 residues. Germline V CDR1 and CDR2: GTSNPN, SVGIG (reference sequence). The V end was cut by 2 bases, the J end by 10 bases, with 23 bases between.

The V gene is TRBV19, the J gene TRBJ1-1; D uncertain. This CDR3 contains 13 residues. From germline, CDR1 is LNHDA and CDR2 SQIVND (reference sequence). With 3 bases removed from V and 5 bases from J, the gap between germline ends came to 10 bases. The CDR3 sequence: CASSITPGTEAFF. The CDR3 DNA reads as TGTGCCAGTAGTATTACACCGGGGACTGAAGCTTTCTTT.

The chain employs TRBV5-1 and TRBJ2-7; D uncertain. This CDR3 contains 15 residues. From germline, CDR1 is SGHRS and CDR2 YFSETQ. V was clipped by 1 base and J by 0 bases, with 11 bases between them. CDR3 loop: CASSLKSDHSYEQYF. The CDR3 DNA is TGCGCCAGCAGCTTGAAATCAGATCACTCCTACGAGCAGTACTTC.

The chain combines TRBV6-5 with TRBJ1-6; D not resolved. The V and J ends lost 0 bases and 6 bases respectively, with 9 bases between them. This CDR3 is built from 15 residues. The germline V gene encodes CDR1 MNHEY and CDR2 SVGAGI. CDR3 amino acids: CASSYSFGSNSPLHF. Written as DNA, the CDR3 is TGTGCCAGCAGTTACTCGTTCGGGTCTAATTCACCCCTCCACTTT.

This sequence joins TRBV6-5 and TRBJ2-7; maybe TRBD2 (7 bases). This CDR3 contains 15 residues. Germline CDR1 MNHEY, CDR2 SVGAGI. V was clipped by 2 bases and J by 5 bases, with 16 bases between them. The CDR3 reads CASSYRGGGKDEQYF. Here the CDR3 DNA reads TGTGCCAGCAGTTACCGAGGCGGGGGCAAGGACGAGCAGTACTTC.

This chain uses TRBV13 with TRBJ1-1; TRBD1 is a possible D gene (6 bases). CDR3 length equals 14 residues. The ends were cut back, 2 bases at V and 3 bases at J, with 10 bases in the middle. Germline loops: CDR1 PRHDT, CDR2 FYEKMQ (reference sequence). The CDR3 loop is CASSLLKGDTEAFF. CDR3 coding DNA: TGTGCCAGCAGCTTATTAAAGGGGGACACTGAAGCTTTCTTT.

The V and J genes are TRBV10-3 and TRBJ1-1, with TRBD1 identical over 7 bases. Germline V gene sequence: CDR1 ENHRY, CDR2 SYGVKD. The trim removed 3 bases at V and 5 bases at J, leaving 6 bases unmatched. The CDR3 has 14 amino acids. CDR3 sequence reads: CAISEGRGQTEAFF. The CDR3, as DNA: TGTGCCATCAGTGAAGGAAGGGGGCAAACTGAAGCTTTCTTT.

Only a few counts were recorded for this clone. The chain couples TRBV27 to TRBJ2-7; no definite D call. The CDR3 covers 13 residues. The germline V gene has CDR1 MNHEY and CDR2 SMNVEV (reference sequence). Trimming left V 3 bases short and J 3 bases short, with 9 bases between. DNA of the CDR3: TGTGCCAGCAGTTTTTCATCCGGCTACGAGCAGTACTTC. Amino acids: CASSFSSGYEQYF.

About this clone itself: The same CDR3 arises from other DNA sequences in this sample as well. CDR3 sequence: CASSLAGETQYF. CDR3 coding DNA: TGCGCCAGCAGCTTGGCCGGAGAGACCCAGTACTTC. V usage is TRBV5-1 and J usage is TRBJ2-5; D uncertain. Germline values: CDR1 SGHRS, CDR2 YFSETQ. CDR3 size: 12 residues. The ends were cut back, 0 bases at V and 4 bases at J, with 4 bases in the middle.

The rearrangement joins TRBV7-9 to TRBJ2-3; 7 bases agree with TRBD1. The length of the CDR3 is 15 residues. Trimming took 0 bases from V and 3 from J; bases not matched to a gene: 3. Germline V gene sequence: CDR1 SEHNR, CDR2 FQNEAQ (reference sequence). CDR3: CASSLAGGRTDTQYF. CDR3 nucleotide sequence: TGTGCCAGCAGCTTAGCAGGGGGCAGGACAGATACGCAGTATTTT.

This chain links TRBV7-9 with TRBJ1-1, with 9 bases fitting TRBD1. The CDR3 length is 18 residues. With 2 bases clipped from V and 0 bases from J, the junction kept 10 bases outside the gene matches. The V gene's germline CDR1 is SEHNR and CDR2 FQNEAQ (reference sequence). CDR3 DNA: TGTGCCAGCAGCTTACCAGAACAGGGGGCCGTAATGAACACTGAAGCTTTCTTT. Translating gives CASSLPEQGAVMNTEAFF.

The CDR3 DNA sequence: TGTGCCAGCAGCTTGATAAACACTGAAGCTTTCTTT. It specifies CASSLINTEAFF. V and J are TRBV5-6 and TRBJ1-1; D is ambiguous. The length of the CDR3 is 12 residues. The germline V gene encodes CDR1 SGHDT and CDR2 YYEEEE. V was clipped by 1 base and J by 2 bases, with 3 bases between them.

The gene calls are TRBV19 and TRBJ1-1, with 9 bases identical to TRBD1. The germline V gene has CDR1 LNHDA and CDR2 SQIVND (reference sequence). Trimming removed 6 bases from V and 7 bases from J; junction bases left unmatched: 9. This CDR3 spans 14 amino acids. The CDR3 DNA reads as TGTGCCAGTAGGCCACAGGGGGCGCCGGGTGAAGCTTTCTTT. As protein: CASRPQGAPGEAFF.

The chain uses TRBV6-5 and TRBJ2-7, with 7 bases aligning to TRBD1. The V segment lost 0 bases and the J segment 0 bases; nucleotides outside the gene matches: 2. The V gene's germline CDR1 is MNHEY and CDR2 SVGAGI. This CDR3 is built from 15 residues. The CDR3 protein is CASSYSAGGSYEQYF. The CDR3 nucleotides are TGTGCCAGCAGTTACTCAGCAGGGGGCTCCTACGAGCAGTACTTC.

This chain uses TRBV12-2 with TRBJ2-1; the table's D call TRBD1 went unverified against the DNA. TRBV12-2 is labeled a pseudogene. The CDR3 spans 18 residues. CDR3 DNA sequence: TGTGCAAGTCGCTTAGTCGGACAGGGACCCACTTCCTACAATGAGCAGTTCTTC. Protein: CASRLVGQGPTSYNEQFF.

The DNA for the CDR3 is TGTGCCAGCAGCGTCACCGGGACAAAGGCAGATACGCAGTATTTT. Translating it yields CASSVTGTKADTQYF. The chain recombines TRBV9 with TRBJ2-3, with D possibly TRBD1 on 6 matching bases. The CDR3 runs to 15 residues. Trimming cost V 2 bases and J 4 bases, with 14 bases left between them. The germline V gene encodes CDR1 SGDLS and CDR2 YYNGEE.

The chain couples TRBV10-3 to TRBJ2-7; 9 bases map to TRBD1. CDR1 is ENHRY, CDR2 SYGVKD, per germline. This CDR3 comprises 16 residues. Unmatched junction bases numbered 8, after V lost 0 bases and J lost 5 bases. The CDR3 nucleotides are TGTGCCATCAGTGAGTCGGTTTGGGACAGGGACCACGAGCAGTACTTC. Its protein product is CAISESVWDRDHEQYF.

The chain uses TRBV2 and TRBJ1-2; D uncertain. The CDR3 runs 13 residues. Germline assignment: CDR1 SNHLY and CDR2 FYNNEI. Trimming pared 6 bases from V and 7 bases from J, leaving 15 bases between. This chain's CDR3 is CASRGGGGSGYTF. For the CDR3, the DNA is TGTGCCAGCAGGGGCGGTGGAGGGTCTGGCTACACCTTC.

V and J are TRBV7-2 and TRBJ1-2, with 8 bases matching TRBD1. In germline, CDR1 is SGHTA, CDR2 FQGNSA. V gave up 4 bases and J gave up 4 bases; unmatched junction bases: 20. The CDR3 runs to 19 residues. The CDR3 nucleotides read TGTGCCAGCAGCTCCCCCTCGACAGGGGAAGGTGCGGAGGGCTATGGCTACACCTTC. As protein: CASSSPSTGEGAEGYGYTF.

The chain links TRBV27 to TRBJ1-1, with TRBD1 matching over 12 bases. CDR3 length: 15 amino acids. Trimming removed 6 bases from V and 0 bases from J; junction bases left unmatched: 2. Germline CDR1 MNHEY, CDR2 SMNVEV (reference sequence). The CDR3 coding sequence is TGTGCCAGCAGCGGGACAGGGGGCCTGAACACTGAAGCTTTCTTT. Amino acid sequence: CASSGTGGLNTEAFF.